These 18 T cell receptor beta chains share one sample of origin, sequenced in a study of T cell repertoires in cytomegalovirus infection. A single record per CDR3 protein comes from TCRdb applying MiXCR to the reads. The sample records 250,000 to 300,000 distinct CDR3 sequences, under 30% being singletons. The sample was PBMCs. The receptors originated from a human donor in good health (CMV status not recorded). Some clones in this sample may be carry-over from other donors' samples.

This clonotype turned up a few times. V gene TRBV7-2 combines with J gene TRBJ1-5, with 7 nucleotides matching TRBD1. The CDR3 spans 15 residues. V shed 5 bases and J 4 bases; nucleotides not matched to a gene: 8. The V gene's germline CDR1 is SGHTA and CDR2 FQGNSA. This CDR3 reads CASSDTGVANQPQHF. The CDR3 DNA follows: TGTGCCAGCAGCGACACAGGGGTAGCAAATCAGCCCCAGCATTTT.

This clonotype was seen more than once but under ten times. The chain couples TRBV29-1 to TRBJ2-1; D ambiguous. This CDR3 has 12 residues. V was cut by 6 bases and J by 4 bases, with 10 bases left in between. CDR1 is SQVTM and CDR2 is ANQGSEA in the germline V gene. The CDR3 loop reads CSVGRLYNEQFF. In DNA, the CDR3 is TGCAGCGTCGGCAGGTTGTACAATGAGCAGTTCTTC.

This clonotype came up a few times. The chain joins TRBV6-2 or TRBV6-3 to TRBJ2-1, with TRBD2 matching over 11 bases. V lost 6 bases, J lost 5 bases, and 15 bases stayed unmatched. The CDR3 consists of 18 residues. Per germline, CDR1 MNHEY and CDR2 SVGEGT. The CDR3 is CASSPRFFSGGVHNEQFF. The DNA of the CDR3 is TGTGCCAGCAGCCCCCGGTTCTTTAGCGGGGGGGTCCACAATGAGCAGTTCTTC.

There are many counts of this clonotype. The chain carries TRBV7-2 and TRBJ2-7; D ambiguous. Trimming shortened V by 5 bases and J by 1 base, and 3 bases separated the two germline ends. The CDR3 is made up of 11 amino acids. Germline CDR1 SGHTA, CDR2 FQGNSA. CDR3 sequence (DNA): TGTGCCAGCAGCCCATCCTACGAGCAGTACTTC. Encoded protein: CASSPSYEQYF.

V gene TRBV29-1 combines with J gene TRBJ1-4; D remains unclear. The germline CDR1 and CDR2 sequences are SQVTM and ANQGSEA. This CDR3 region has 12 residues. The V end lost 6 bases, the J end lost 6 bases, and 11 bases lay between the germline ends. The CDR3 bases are TGCAGCGTGAAGGACTGGGATGAAAAACTGTTTTTT. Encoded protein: CSVKDWDEKLFF.

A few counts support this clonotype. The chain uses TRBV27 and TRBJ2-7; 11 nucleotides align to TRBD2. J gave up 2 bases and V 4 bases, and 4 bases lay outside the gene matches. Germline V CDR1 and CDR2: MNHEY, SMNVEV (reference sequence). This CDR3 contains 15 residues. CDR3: CASSWTSGRPYEQYF. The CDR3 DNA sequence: TGTGCCAGCAGTTGGACTAGCGGGCGTCCCTACGAGCAGTACTTC.

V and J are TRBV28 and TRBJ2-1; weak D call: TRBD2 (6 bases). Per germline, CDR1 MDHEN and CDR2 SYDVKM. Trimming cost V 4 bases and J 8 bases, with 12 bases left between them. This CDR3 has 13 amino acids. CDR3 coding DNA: TGTGCCAGCAGTTACGGGACTCTGGATGAGCAGTTCTTC. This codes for CASSYGTLDEQFF.

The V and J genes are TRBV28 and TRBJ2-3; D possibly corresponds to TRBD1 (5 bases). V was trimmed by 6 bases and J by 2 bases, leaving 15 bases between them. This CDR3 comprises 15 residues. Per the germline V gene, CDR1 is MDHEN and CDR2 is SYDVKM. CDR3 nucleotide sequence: TGTGCCAGCAGGAACGACAGACCGATCACAGATACGCAGTATTTT. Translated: CASRNDRPITDTQYF.

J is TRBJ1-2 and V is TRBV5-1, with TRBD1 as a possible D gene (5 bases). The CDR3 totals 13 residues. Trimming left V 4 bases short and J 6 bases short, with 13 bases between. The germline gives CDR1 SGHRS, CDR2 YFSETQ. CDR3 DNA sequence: TGCGCCAGCAGCCCCCAGGGATCTGATGGCTACACCTTC. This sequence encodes CASSPQGSDGYTF. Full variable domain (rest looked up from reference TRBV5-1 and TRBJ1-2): KAGVTQTPRYLIKTRGQQVTLSCSPISGHRSVSWYQQTPGQGLQFLFEYFSETQRNKGNFPGRFSGRQFSNSRSEMNVSTLELGDSALYLCASSPQGSDGYTFGSGTRLTVV.

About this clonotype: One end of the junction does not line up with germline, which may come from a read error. The CDR3 loop is CARSREALDEKLFF. For the CDR3, the DNA is TGCGCCCGCAGCCGGGAAGCCCTTGATGAAAAACTGTTTTTT. The chain joins TRBV4-1 to TRBJ1-4; D not certain. The CDR3 totals 14 residues. In germline, CDR1 is MGHRA, CDR2 YSYEKL.

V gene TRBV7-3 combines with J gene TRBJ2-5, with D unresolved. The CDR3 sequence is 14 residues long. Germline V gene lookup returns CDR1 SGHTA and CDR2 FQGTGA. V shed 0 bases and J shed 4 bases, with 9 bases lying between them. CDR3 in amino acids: CASSLTGQGETQYF. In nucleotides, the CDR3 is TGTGCCAGCAGCTTAACGGGCCAAGGAGAGACCCAGTACTTC. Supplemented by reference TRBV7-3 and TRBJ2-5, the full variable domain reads GAGVSQTPSNKVTEKGKYVELRCDPISGHTALYWYRQSLGQGPEFLIYFQGTGAADDSGLPNDRFFAVRPEGSVSTLKIQRTERGDSAVYLCASSLTGQGETQYFGPGTRLLVL.

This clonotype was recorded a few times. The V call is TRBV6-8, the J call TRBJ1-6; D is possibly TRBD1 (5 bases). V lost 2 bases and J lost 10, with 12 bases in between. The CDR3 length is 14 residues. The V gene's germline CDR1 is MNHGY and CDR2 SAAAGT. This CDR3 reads CASSYAGFRSPLHF. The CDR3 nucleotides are TGTGCCAGCAGTTACGCAGGGTTTCGATCACCCCTCCACTTT.

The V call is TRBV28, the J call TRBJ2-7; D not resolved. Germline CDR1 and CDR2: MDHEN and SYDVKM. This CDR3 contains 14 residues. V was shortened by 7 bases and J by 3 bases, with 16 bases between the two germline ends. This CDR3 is CASTPPVQYYEQYF. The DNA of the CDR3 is TGTGCCAGCACCCCCCCGGTCCAGTACTACGAGCAGTACTTC.

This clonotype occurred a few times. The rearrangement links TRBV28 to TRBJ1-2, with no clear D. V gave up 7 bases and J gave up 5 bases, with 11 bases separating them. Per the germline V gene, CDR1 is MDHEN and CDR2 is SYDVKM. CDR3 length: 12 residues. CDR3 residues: CASTKTTYGYTF. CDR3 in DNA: TGTGCCAGCACGAAGACTACTTATGGCTACACCTTC.

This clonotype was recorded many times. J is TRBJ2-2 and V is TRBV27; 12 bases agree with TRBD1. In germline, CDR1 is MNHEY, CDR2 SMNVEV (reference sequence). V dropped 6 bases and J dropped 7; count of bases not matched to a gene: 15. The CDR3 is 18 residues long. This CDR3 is CASSPNTGTGGRSGELFF. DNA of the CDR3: TGTGCCAGCAGCCCGAATACCGGGACAGGGGGCCGGAGCGGGGAGCTGTTTTTT.

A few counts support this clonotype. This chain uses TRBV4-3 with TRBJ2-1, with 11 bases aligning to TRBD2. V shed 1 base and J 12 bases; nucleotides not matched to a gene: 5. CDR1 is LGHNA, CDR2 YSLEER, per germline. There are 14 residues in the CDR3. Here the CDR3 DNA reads TGCGCCAGCAGCCAAGGCCTAGCGGGAGGAGGGCAGTTCTTC. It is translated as CASSQGLAGGGQFF.

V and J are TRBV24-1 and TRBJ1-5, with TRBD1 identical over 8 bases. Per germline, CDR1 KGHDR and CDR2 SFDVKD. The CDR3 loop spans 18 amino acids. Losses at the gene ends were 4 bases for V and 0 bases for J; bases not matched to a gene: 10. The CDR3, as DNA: TGTGCCACCAGTGACTATACAGGGGGGGATTATAGCAATCAGCCCCAGCATTTT. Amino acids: CATSDYTGGDYSNQPQHF.

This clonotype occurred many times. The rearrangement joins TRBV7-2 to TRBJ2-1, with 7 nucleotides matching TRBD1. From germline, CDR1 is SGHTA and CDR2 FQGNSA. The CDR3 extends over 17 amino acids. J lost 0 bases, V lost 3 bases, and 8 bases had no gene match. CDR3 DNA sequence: TGTGCCAGCAGCTTCAGAGGGGGCAGTAGCTCCTACAATGAGCAGTTCTTC. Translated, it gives CASSFRGGSSSYNEQFF.